This T cell receptor beta chain derives from a study of cytomegalovirus exposure and HLA in healthy donors. Germline V gene data show CDR1 as LNHDA and CDR2 as SQIVND (reference sequence). V was pared by 8 bases and J by 5 bases, with 3 bases of the junction left unmatched. The CDR3 sequence is 13 residues long. Vbeta (60) and Jbeta (13) primers were used in the PCR. The data were produced by immunoSEQ multiplex PCR, yet TCRdb's version contains in-frame clones alone and is incomplete. The sample includes roughly 240,000 clones, approximately 81% of them seen just once. With regard to this clone: Its antigen is undetermined.

Study-level points and caveats: TCR beta V- and J-gene trimming, according to a later analysis, was linked to a missense DCLRE1C variant. A reported reduction in N-insertions relative to the 666-donor mean was seen in an Asian-associated ancestry cluster in a later analysis.

J is TRBJ1-5 and V is TRBV19; 10 bases line up with TRBD1. This clonotype originated in a girl aged 2-10 years in good health and CMV-seronegative. Material for sequencing was PBMCs. In DNA form, the CDR3 reads TGTGCCAGTTGGGACAGGGGTTATCAGCCCCAGCATTTT. This sequence encodes CASWDRGYQPQHF.